The 28 T cell receptor beta chains below were found in one sample sequenced in a study of Ad26.COV2.S vaccination and SARS-CoV-2 variants. Treatment defined: approximately 18 received Ad26.COV2.S at low or high dose, single or two shots; 5 received placebo; per-sample allocation not given. Day 63 after the first injection of vaccine or placebo was the sampling time. Some clones are missing from TCRdb's copy, which holds only in-frame ones; the method was immunoSEQ multiplex PCR. The data contain about 680,000 clones, around 89% of them singletons. The sample was peripheral blood, taken in a trial of Ad26.COV2.S vaccine versus placebo. Receptors were obtained from a person between 18 and 59 years old who received the Ad26.COV2.S COVID-19 vaccine or a placebo.

This sequence joins TRBV30 and TRBJ1-2; maybe TRBD1 (6 bases). This CDR3 has 13 residues. V was pared by 0 bases and J by 8 bases, with 13 bases between. Germline CDR1 reads GTSNPN; CDR2 reads SVGIG (reference sequence). CDR3 loop: CAWSVIGGNGYTF. The DNA of the CDR3 is TGTGCCTGGAGTGTAATCGGGGGCAACGGCTACACCTTC.

This clone was observed a single time. The chain couples TRBV3-1 (or the pseudogene TRBV3-2) to TRBJ2-3, with D possibly TRBD1 on 5 matching bases. Trimming cost V 0 bases and J 1 base, with 14 bases left between them. The CDR3 runs to 17 residues. The V gene's germline CDR1 is LGHDT and CDR2 YNNKEL (reference sequence). The CDR3 DNA reads as TGTGCCAGCAGCCAAGATCCCAGACAGACCCGCACAGATACGCAGTATTTT. Amino acid sequence: CASSQDPRQTRTDTQYF.

The chain couples TRBV5-1 to TRBJ2-1; TRBD2 agrees at 9 bases. J was trimmed by 9 bases and V by 6 bases; bases with no gene match: 13. The CDR3 is 15 amino acids. Per germline, CDR1 SGHRS and CDR2 YFSETQ. Here the CDR3 reads CASKAGLAGVLEQFF. The CDR3 region has the DNA TGCGCCAGCAAAGCGGGGTTAGCGGGAGTTCTTGAGCAGTTCTTC.

The chain employs TRBV5-1 and TRBJ2-2; 12 nucleotides match TRBD2. The length of the CDR3 is 17 residues. The V gene end was trimmed by 0 bases and the J gene end by 8 bases; junction bases not matched to a gene: 8. The V gene's germline CDR1 is SGHRS and CDR2 YFSETQ. CDR3 coding DNA: TGCGCCAGCAGCTTGGGACTAGCGGGGGCGACGGCTGGGGAGCTGTTTTTT. Its translation: CASSLGLAGATAGELFF.

As concerns this clone: Other nucleotide sequences from this sample produce the same CDR3. The genes are TRBV7-2 and TRBJ2-1; D gene ambiguous. This CDR3 is built from 13 residues. CDR1 is SGHTA, CDR2 FQGNSA, per germline. The ends were cut back, 1 base at V and 4 bases at J, with 5 bases in the middle. The CDR3 DNA reads as TGTGCCAGCAGCTTAGAAAGATACAATGAGCAGTTCTTC. It yields the protein CASSLERYNEQFF. Complete variable domain (other parts from reference TRBV7-2 and TRBJ2-1): GAGVSQSPSNKVTEKGKDVELRCDPISGHTALYWYRQSLGQGLEFLIYFQGNSAPDKSGLPSDRFSAERTGGSVSTLTIQRTQQEDSAVYLCASSLERYNEQFFGPGTRLTVL.

V gene TRBV11-1 combines with J gene TRBJ2-3, with TRBD2 identical over 11 bases. Germline V gene lookup returns CDR1 SGHAT and CDR2 FQDESV (reference sequence). The CDR3 has 16 amino acids. Germline trimming cut 4 bases from V and 1 base from J; bases unmatched to any gene: 4. CDR3 in amino acids: CASSSQLAGGTDTQYF. CDR3 DNA sequence: TGTGCCAGCAGCTCGCAACTAGCGGGGGGCACAGATACGCAGTATTTT.

The chain recombines TRBV7-3 with TRBJ2-1, with 8 bases matching TRBD1. V lost 5 bases, J lost 7 bases, and 7 bases stayed unmatched. Germline V gives CDR1 SGHTA, CDR2 FQGTGA. This CDR3 is 14 amino acids long. The CDR3 protein is CASSDVRDRNEQFF. CDR3 bases: TGTGCCAGCAGCGACGTCCGGGACAGGAATGAGCAGTTCTTC. The full variable domain, completed using reference TRBV7-3 and TRBJ2-1, is GAGVSQTPSNKVTEKGKYVELRCDPISGHTALYWYRQSLGQGPEFLIYFQGTGAADDSGLPNDRFFAVRPEGSVSTLKIQRTERGDSAVYLCASSDVRDRNEQFFGPGTRLTVL.

The V and J genes are TRBV30 and TRBJ1-2, with D possibly TRBD1 on 5 matching bases. The CDR3 loop spans 13 amino acids. CDR1 and CDR2 (germline): GTSNPN, SVGIG (reference sequence). The V end was cut by 2 bases, the J end by 3 bases, with 10 bases between. In DNA, the CDR3 is TGTGCCTGGAGTCGCCGGGGGGACTATGGCTACACCTTC. Protein product: CAWSRRGDYGYTF. The variable domain in full, with the rest retrieved from reference TRBV30 and TRBJ1-2, is SQTIHQWPATLVQPVGSPLSLECTVEGTSNPNLYWYRQAAGRGLQLLFYSVGIGQISSEVPQNLSASRPQDRQFILSSKKLLLSDSGFYLCAWSRRGDYGYTFGSGTRLTVV.

This chain uses TRBV9 with TRBJ2-2, with TRBD1 matching 7 bases. This CDR3 has 16 amino acids. J gave up 4 bases and V 0 bases, and 6 bases lay outside the gene matches. In germline, CDR1 is SGDLS, CDR2 YYNGEE. The CDR3 sequence is CASSVGLGTATGELFF. Here the CDR3 DNA reads TGTGCCAGCAGCGTAGGACTTGGGACAGCCACCGGGGAGCTGTTTTTT. The variable domain in full, with the rest retrieved from reference TRBV9 and TRBJ2-2, is DSGVTQTPKHLITATGQRVTLRCSPRSGDLSVYWYQQSLDQGLQFLIQYYNGEERAKGNILERFSAQQFPDLHSELNLSSLELGDSALYFCASSVGLGTATGELFFGEGSRLTVL.

The chain has TRBV25-1 and TRBJ2-7, with 9 bases aligning to TRBD1. V shed 6 bases, J shed 1 base, and the junction held 7 bases outside the gene matches. Germline lookup yields CDR1 MGHDK and CDR2 SYGVNS. The CDR3 runs to 15 residues. The CDR3 region is CASRGGTGPSYEQYF. CDR3 DNA: TGTGCCAGCAGGGGAGGGACAGGGCCTTCCTACGAGCAGTACTTC.

This chain joins TRBV19 and TRBJ2-3; tentatively, D is TRBD2 (5 bases). V dropped 4 bases and J dropped 0 bases, with 11 bases sitting between them. Germline-derived CDR1 and CDR2 are LNHDA and SQIVND (reference sequence). This CDR3 spans 15 amino acids. The CDR3 bases are TGTGCCAGTAGTAAACCGGCGGGTAGCACAGATACGCAGTATTTT. It specifies CASSKPAGSTDTQYF.

The chain combines TRBV4-3 with TRBJ2-2; the D gene is possibly TRBD2 (6 bases). The V gene lost 1 base and the J gene lost 8 bases, with 8 bases spanning the gap. Germline CDR1 reads LGHNA; CDR2 reads YSLEER. This CDR3 has 13 residues. Here the CDR3 reads CASSQGRGGELFF. In nucleotides, the CDR3 is TGCGCCAGCAGCCAAGGTCGGGGGGGGGAGCTGTTTTTT.

The chain combines TRBV30 with TRBJ1-2; D not certain. The CDR3 extends over 14 amino acids. V lost 0 bases and J lost 3, with 11 bases in between. In germline, CDR1 is GTSNPN, CDR2 SVGIG (reference sequence). The CDR3 is CAWSVPGSDYGYTF. DNA for the CDR3: TGTGCCTGGAGTGTACCGGGGTCCGACTATGGCTACACCTTC.

This sequence joins TRBV7-9 and TRBJ2-3; 8 bases align to TRBD2. The germline V gene encodes CDR1 SEHNR and CDR2 FQNEAQ (reference sequence). V was clipped by 5 bases and J by 2 bases; unmatched bases: 9. The CDR3 is 16 amino acids. The CDR3 sequence: CASSPPAGGLTDTQYF. The CDR3 DNA reads TGTGCCAGCAGCCCCCCGGCGGGAGGACTCACAGATACGCAGTATTTT. The variable domain in full, with the rest retrieved from reference TRBV7-9 and TRBJ2-3, is DTGVSQNPRHKITKRGQNVTFRCDPISEHNRLYWYRQTLGQGPEFLTYFQNEAQLEKSRLLSDRFSAERPKGSFSTLEIQRTEQGDSAMYLCASSPPAGGLTDTQYFGPGTRLTVL.

The chain is built from TRBV11-3 and TRBJ1-2; TRBD1 agrees at 9 bases. V lost 5 bases, J lost 0 bases, and 19 bases stayed unmatched. The germline gives CDR1 SGHNT, CDR2 YENEEA. This CDR3 is built from 20 residues. CDR3 nucleotide sequence: TGTGCCAGCAGCCAGGGCATGGACAGGGGTGGATCGAAAGCTAACTATGGCTACACCTTC. Translation gives CASSQGMDRGGSKANYGYTF.

The chain is built from TRBV6-5 and TRBJ2-3; D is ambiguous. The V gene lost 4 bases and the J gene lost 0 bases, with 11 bases spanning the gap. CDR3 size: 15 residues. CDR1 and CDR2 (germline): MNHEY, SVGAGI. CDR3: CASSLASSSTDTQYF. CDR3 DNA sequence: TGTGCCAGCAGTTTGGCTTCCTCTAGCACAGATACGCAGTATTTT.

The chain couples TRBV7-9 to TRBJ1-6; no firm D call. Germline V CDR1 and CDR2: SEHNR, FQNEAQ (reference sequence). V was pared by 1 base and J by 10 bases, with 8 bases between. The CDR3 spans 13 residues. CDR3 nucleotide sequence: TGTGCCAGCAGCTTAGTGGGTACCTCACCCCTCCACTTT. Amino acid sequence: CASSLVGTSPLHF.

The chain recombines TRBV19 with TRBJ2-5, with D perhaps TRBD2 (5 bases). CDR1 and CDR2 (germline): LNHDA, SQIVND (reference sequence). The ends were cut back, 6 bases at V and 4 bases at J, with 18 bases in the middle. The CDR3 has 15 residues. This chain's CDR3 is CASSSGPSRGETQYF. The CDR3, as DNA: TGTGCCAGTAGCTCCGGGCCTTCTCGGGGAGAGACCCAGTACTTC. Full variable domain (remainder filled in from reference TRBV19 and TRBJ2-5): DGGITQSPKYLFRKEGQNVTLSCEQNLNHDAMYWYRQDPGQGLRLIYYSQIVNDFQKGDIAEGYSVSREKKESFPLTVTSAQKNPTAFYLCASSSGPSRGETQYFGPGTRLLVL.

The chain links TRBV11-2 to TRBJ2-2, with D possibly matching TRBD2 (5 bases). V dropped 3 bases and J dropped 5 bases, with 7 bases sitting between them. This CDR3 spans 13 amino acids. The germline V gene encodes CDR1 SGHAT and CDR2 FQNNGV. The CDR3 sequence is CASSFSGTGELFF. Written as DNA, the CDR3 is TGTGCCAGCAGCTTCTCGGGAACCGGGGAGCTGTTTTTT.

The CDR3 DNA follows: TGTGCCAGCAGCTTAAAGTGGGTACGGACAGGGAATAGGGAGACCCAGTACTTC. Translating it yields CASSLKWVRTGNRETQYF. This chain links TRBV5-5 with TRBJ2-5; TRBD1 aligns across 8 bases. The CDR3 runs 18 residues. Looked up from germline, CDR1 is SGHKS and CDR2 is YYEKEE (reference sequence). V lost 2 bases and J lost 5; bases outside the gene matches: 17. The whole variable domain, remainder taken from reference TRBV5-5 and TRBJ2-5, is DAGVTQSPTHLIKTRGQQVTLRCSPISGHKSVSWYQQVLGQGPQFIFQYYEKEERGRGNFPDRFSARQFPNYSSELNVNALLLGDSALYLCASSLKWVRTGNRETQYFGPGTRLLVL.

This clone was seen just once. This chain connects TRBV7-6 to TRBJ2-2; no clear D. The CDR3 is 13 residues long. Trimming shortened V by 6 bases and J by 1 base, and 6 bases separated the two germline ends. Germline V gene sequence: CDR1 SGHVS, CDR2 FNYEAQ. CDR3 DNA sequence: TGTGCCAGCAGTTTGGAGAACACCGGGGAGCTGTTTTTT. Amino acids: CASSLENTGELFF.

This chain uses TRBV9 with TRBJ2-2; D gene uncertain. Germline V gene sequence: CDR1 SGDLS, CDR2 YYNGEE. Trimming took 0 bases from V and 4 from J, leaving 7 bases between them. This CDR3 region has 14 residues. In DNA form, the CDR3 reads TGTGCCAGCAGCGTAGAGTCGGGCACCGGGGAGCTGTTTTTT. Residues: CASSVESGTGELFF.

The V call is TRBV7-9, the J call TRBJ2-2, with 7 bases aligning to TRBD1. V lost 7 bases and J lost 4; bases outside the gene matches: 12. Germline values: CDR1 SEHNR, CDR2 FQNEAQ (reference sequence). CDR3 length: 16 residues. CDR3 bases: TGTGCCAGCACCATCCCGAGGGGGCTCGGCACCGGGGAGCTGTTTTTT. This encodes CASTIPRGLGTGELFF. The variable domain in full, with the rest retrieved from reference TRBV7-9 and TRBJ2-2, is DTGVSQNPRHKITKRGQNVTFRCDPISEHNRLYWYRQTLGQGPEFLTYFQNEAQLEKSRLLSDRFSAERPKGSFSTLEIQRTEQGDSAMYLCASTIPRGLGTGELFFGEGSRLTVL.

The chain recombines TRBV5-4 with TRBJ1-6, with D perhaps TRBD1 (5 bases). Germline V gives CDR1 SGHNT, CDR2 YYREEE (reference sequence). V was clipped by 4 bases and J by 9 bases, with 11 bases between them. The CDR3 consists of 13 residues. The DNA of the CDR3 is TGTGCCAGCAGCCTGGGACCGATTTCACCCCTCCACTTT. Translating gives CASSLGPISPLHF.

The CDR3 sequence is CASSLGVGGNTEAFF. The DNA of the CDR3 is TGTGCCAGCAGCTTGGGGGTGGGAGGGAACACTGAAGCTTTCTTT. J is TRBJ1-1 and V is TRBV5-8; D is ambiguous. The CDR3 is 15 amino acids. CDR1 is SGHTS, CDR2 YDEGEE, per germline. V lost 0 bases and J lost 1, with 10 bases in between.

This chain uses TRBV6-6 with TRBJ1-5; possibly TRBD1 for D (6 bases). Germline CDR1 is MNHNY and CDR2 is SVGAGI (reference sequence). V was cut by 6 bases and J by 4 bases, with 13 bases left in between. There are 14 residues in the CDR3. CDR3 amino acids: CASSPLQGNQPQHF. The CDR3 region has the DNA TGTGCCAGCAGCCCCCTCCAGGGGAATCAGCCCCAGCATTTT.

The V and J genes are TRBV27 and TRBJ2-3, with TRBD2 identical over 9 bases. The CDR3 has 15 amino acids. Germline CDR1 MNHEY, CDR2 SMNVEV (reference sequence). After removal of 6 bases from V and 3 bases from J, the junction contained 7 bases not matched to a gene. CDR3 nucleotides: TGTGCCAGCAGCACGCGGGGGGGCGGTACAGATACGCAGTATTTT. As protein: CASSTRGGGTDTQYF.

The chain employs TRBV27 and TRBJ1-1; D gene unclear. The CDR3 is 17 amino acids. The ends were cut back, 6 bases at V and 3 bases at J, with 23 bases in the middle. Germline loops: CDR1 MNHEY, CDR2 SMNVEV (reference sequence). This CDR3 is CASSRAALWGGDTEAFF. The DNA for the CDR3 is TGTGCCAGCAGCCGCGCGGCCTTATGGGGAGGCGACACTGAAGCTTTCTTT.